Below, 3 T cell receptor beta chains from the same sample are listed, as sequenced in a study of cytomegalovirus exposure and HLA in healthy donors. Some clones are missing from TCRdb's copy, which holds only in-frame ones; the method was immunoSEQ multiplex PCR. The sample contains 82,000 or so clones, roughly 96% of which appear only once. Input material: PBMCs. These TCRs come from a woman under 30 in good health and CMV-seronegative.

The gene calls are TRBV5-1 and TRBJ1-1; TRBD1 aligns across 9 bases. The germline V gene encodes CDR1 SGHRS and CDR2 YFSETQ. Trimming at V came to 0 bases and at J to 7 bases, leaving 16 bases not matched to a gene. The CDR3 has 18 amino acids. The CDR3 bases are TGCGCCAGCAGCTTGGGTCCGGGACAGGGTTTTGCTGGGGTTGAAGCTTTCTTT. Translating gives CASSLGPGQGFAGVEAFF. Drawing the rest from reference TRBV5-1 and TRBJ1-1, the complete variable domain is KAGVTQTPRYLIKTRGQQVTLSCSPISGHRSVSWYQQTPGQGLQFLFEYFSETQRNKGNFPGRFSGRQFSNSRSEMNVSTLELGDSALYLCASSLGPGQGFAGVEAFFGQGTRLTVV.

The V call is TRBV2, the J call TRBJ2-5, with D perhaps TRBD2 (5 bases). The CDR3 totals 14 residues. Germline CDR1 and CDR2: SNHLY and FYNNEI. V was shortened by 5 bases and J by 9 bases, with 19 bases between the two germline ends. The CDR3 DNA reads TGTGCCAGCAGTTTCGGACTCCAGAACGTAGCCCAGTACTTC. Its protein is CASSFGLQNVAQYF. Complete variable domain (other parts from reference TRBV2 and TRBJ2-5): EPEVTQTPSHQVTQMGQEVILRCVPISNHLYFYWYRQILGQKVEFLVSFYNNEISEKSEIFDDQFSVERPDGSNFTLKIRSTKLEDSAMYFCASSFGLQNVAQYFGPGTRLLVL.

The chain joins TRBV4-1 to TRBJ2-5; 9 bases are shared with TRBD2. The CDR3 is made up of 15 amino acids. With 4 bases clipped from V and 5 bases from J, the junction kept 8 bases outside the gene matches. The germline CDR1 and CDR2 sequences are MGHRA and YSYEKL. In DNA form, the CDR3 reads TGCGCCAGCAGCCTGGGGAGCGGGGGGAGGGAGACCCAGTACTTC. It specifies CASSLGSGGRETQYF.